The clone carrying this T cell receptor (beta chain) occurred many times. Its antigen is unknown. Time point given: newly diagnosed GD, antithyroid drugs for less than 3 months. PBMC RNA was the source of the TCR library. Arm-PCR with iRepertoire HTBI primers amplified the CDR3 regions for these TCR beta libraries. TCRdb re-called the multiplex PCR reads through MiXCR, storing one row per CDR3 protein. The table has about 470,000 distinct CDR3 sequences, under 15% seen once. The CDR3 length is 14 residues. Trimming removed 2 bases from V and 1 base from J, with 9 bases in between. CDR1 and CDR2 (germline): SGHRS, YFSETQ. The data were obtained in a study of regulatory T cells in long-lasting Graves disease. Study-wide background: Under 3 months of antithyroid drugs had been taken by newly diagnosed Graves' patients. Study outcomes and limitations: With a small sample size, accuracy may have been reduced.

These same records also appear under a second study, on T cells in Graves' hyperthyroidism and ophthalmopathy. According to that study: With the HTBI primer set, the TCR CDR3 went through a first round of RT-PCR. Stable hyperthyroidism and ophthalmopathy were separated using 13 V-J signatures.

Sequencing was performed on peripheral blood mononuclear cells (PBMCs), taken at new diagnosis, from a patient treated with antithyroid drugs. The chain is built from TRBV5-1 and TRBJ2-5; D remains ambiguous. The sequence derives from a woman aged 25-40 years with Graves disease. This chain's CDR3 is CASSFQDPQETQYF. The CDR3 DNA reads TGCGCCAGCAGCTTCCAGGATCCCCAAGAGACCCAGTACTTC.